This entry describes one TCR beta chain. Its antigen is unidentified. The CDR3 consists of 11 residues. The germline gives CDR1 MDHEN, CDR2 SYDVKM. V was trimmed by 6 bases and J by 3 bases, leaving 6 bases between them. Using immunoSEQ multiplex PCR, the repertoire was profiled, and TCRdb retains in-frame clones only, with some absent. This sample has 600,000 to 750,000 clones, with less than 80% found just once. The sample comes from a study of shared clonotypes between healthy human individuals. The overall study: For every donor, three CD4 naive, three CD4 memory, two CD8 naive and one CD8 memory plates were used.

Findings and limits, study-wide: An expected dependence of interdonor clonotype sharing on sequencing depth was noted.

V and J are TRBV28 and TRBJ2-7; the D is unclear. Sequencing was performed on memory CD4+ T cells sorted from blood. Subset of the sample: CD45RA-negative fraction. The receptor comes from a woman aged 30 to 39 in good health. The CDR3 sequence is CASRTFYEQYF. As DNA, the CDR3 is TGTGCCAGCAGAACATTCTACGAGCAGTACTTC.